This TCR beta chain was sequenced for a study of T cell responses to AZD1222 COVID-19 vaccine. This CDR3 is built from 15 residues. The V and J ends lost 5 bases and 5 bases respectively, with 18 bases between them. Germline V CDR1 and CDR2: SEHNR, FQNEAQ (reference sequence). Sequenced by immunoSEQ multiplex PCR; TCRdb stores in-frame clones only, minus some. The sample has around 150,000 clones, approximately 90% seen once. The starting material was peripheral blood, obtained on day 0 of AZD1222 vaccination. V usage is TRBV7-9 and J usage is TRBJ1-1, with D possibly matching TRBD1 (6 bases). This TCR was sampled from an adult in good health. This CDR3 is CASSPVQGRTTEAFF. DNA for the CDR3: TGTGCCAGCAGCCCAGTACAGGGTAGAACTACTGAAGCTTTCTTT.